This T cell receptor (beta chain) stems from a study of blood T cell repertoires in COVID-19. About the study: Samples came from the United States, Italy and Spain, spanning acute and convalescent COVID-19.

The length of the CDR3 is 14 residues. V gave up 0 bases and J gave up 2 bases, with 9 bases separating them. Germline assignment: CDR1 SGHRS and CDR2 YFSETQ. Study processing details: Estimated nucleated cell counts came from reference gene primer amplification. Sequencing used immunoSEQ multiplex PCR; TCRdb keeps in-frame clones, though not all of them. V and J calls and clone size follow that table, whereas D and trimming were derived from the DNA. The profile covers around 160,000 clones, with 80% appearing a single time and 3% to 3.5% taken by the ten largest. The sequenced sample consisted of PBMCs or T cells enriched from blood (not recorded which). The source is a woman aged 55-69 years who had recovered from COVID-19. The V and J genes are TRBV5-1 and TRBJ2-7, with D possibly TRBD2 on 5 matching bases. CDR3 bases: TGCGCCAGCAGCTTGGCGGGGAATACCTACGAGCAGTACTTC. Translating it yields CASSLAGNTYEQYF.